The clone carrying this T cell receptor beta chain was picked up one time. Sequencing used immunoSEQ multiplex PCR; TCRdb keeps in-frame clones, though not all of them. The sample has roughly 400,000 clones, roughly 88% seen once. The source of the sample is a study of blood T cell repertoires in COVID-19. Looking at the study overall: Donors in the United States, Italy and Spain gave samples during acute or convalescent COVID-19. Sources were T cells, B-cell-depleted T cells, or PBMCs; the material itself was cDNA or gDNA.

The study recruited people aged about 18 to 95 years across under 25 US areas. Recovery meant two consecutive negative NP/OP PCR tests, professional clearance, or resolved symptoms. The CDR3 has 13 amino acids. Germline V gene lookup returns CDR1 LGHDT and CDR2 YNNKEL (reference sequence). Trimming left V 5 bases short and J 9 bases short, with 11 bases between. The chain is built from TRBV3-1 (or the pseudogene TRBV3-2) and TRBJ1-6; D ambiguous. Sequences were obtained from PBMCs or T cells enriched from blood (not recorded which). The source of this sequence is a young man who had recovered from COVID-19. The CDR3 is CASSSPGFSPLHF. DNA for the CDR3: TGTGCCAGCAGCTCCCCGGGGTTTTCACCCCTCCACTTT.